Here is one T cell receptor (beta chain) with its context. Its antigen is undetermined. The CDR3 ends on some other residue instead of the conserved phenylalanine or tryptophan, so this is likely a read error. These data come from a study of tumor-infiltrating lymphocytes in primary liver carcinoma. Study-level results: A small share of top clones, only about 8-25%, was found in all five tumor regions. Top-250-clone fractions were significantly higher in tumors than in blood (p = 0.039).

The V end lost 5 bases, the J end lost 1 base, and 11 bases lay between the germline ends. The germline V gene encodes CDR1 SQVTM and CDR2 ANQGSEA. This CDR3 region has 13 residues. Making TCR beta cDNA involved around 520 ng total RNA and a constant-region primer. Three rounds of nested multiplex PCR with slightly modified ARM-PCR produced TCR beta libraries. The first two PCR rounds used TRBV1-TRBV30 forward primers with a C-beta reverse primer, approximately 11 cycles each. TCRdb re-called the multiplex PCR reads with MiXCR, one entry per CDR3 protein. The sample lists tens of thousands of distinct CDR3 sequences, 70% to 85% occurring once. Scientists recovered RNA and DNA together from approximately 20-30 mg of unsorted bulk tissue. The sampling covered five separate regions of each tumor.

The chain combines TRBV29-1 with TRBJ1-1, with a possible D match to TRBD1 (5 bases). The sequencing input was liver tumor tissue from sampling region 2. The subset here: tumor region T2, inferior pole. This TCR was sampled from a man aged 35-49 years with primary liver carcinoma and hepatitis B virus infection. CDR3 sequence (DNA): TGCAGCGTTAAAGCGGGGACGAACACTGAAGCTTTCTCT. Its protein is CSVKAGTNTEAFS.